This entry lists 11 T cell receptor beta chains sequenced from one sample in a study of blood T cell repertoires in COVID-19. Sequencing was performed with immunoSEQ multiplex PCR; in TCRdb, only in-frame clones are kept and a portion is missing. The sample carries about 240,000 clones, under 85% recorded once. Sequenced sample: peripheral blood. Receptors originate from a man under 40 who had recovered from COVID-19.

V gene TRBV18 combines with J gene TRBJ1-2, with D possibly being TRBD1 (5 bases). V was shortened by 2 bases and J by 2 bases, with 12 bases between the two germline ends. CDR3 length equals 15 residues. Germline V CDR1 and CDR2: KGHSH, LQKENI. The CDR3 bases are TGTGCCAGCTCACCAACAGGAGATCGCAACTATGGCTACACCTTC. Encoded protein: CASSPTGDRNYGYTF.

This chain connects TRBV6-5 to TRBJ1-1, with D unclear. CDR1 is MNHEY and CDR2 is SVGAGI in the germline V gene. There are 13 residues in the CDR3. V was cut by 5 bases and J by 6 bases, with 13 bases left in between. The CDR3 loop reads CASSREGSAEAFF. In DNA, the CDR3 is TGTGCCAGCAGTCGCGAGGGATCCGCTGAAGCTTTCTTT.

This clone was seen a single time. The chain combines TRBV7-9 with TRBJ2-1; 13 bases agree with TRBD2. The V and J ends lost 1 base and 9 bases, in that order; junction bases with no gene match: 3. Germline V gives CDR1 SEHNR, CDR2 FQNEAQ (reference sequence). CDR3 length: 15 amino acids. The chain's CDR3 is CASSLELAGGSEQFF. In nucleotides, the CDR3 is TGTGCCAGCAGCTTAGAACTAGCGGGGGGGAGTGAGCAGTTCTTC.

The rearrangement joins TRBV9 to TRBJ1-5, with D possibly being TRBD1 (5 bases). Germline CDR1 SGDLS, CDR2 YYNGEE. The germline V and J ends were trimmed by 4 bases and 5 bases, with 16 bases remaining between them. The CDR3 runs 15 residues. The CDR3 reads CASSPSWGVDQPQHF. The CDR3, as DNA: TGTGCCAGCAGCCCTAGCTGGGGGGTTGATCAGCCCCAGCATTTT.

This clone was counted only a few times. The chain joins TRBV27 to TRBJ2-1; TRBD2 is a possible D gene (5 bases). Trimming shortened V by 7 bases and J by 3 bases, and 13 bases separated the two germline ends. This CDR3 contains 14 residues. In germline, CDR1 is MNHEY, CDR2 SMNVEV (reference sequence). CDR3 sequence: CASKPGGLYNEQFF. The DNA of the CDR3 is TGTGCCAGCAAACCGGGCGGACTCTACAATGAGCAGTTCTTC.

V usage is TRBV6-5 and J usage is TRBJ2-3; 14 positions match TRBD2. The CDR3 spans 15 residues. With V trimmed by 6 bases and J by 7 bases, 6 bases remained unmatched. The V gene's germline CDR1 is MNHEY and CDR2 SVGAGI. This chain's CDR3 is CASRGTSGGSHTQYF. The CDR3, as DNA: TGTGCCAGCAGGGGGACTAGCGGGGGCTCGCATACGCAGTATTTT.

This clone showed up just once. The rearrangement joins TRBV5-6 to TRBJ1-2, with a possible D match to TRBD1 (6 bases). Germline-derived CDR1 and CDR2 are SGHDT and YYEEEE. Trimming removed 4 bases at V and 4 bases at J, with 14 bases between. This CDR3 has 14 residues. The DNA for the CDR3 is TGTGCCAGCAGCGCGACAAGGACAGCCTATGGCTACACCTTC. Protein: CASSATRTAYGYTF.

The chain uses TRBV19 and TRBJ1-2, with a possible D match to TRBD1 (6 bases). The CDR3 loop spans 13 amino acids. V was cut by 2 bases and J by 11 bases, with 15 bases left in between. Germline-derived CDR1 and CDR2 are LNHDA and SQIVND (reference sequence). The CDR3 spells CASSITGNDAYTF. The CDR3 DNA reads TGTGCCAGTAGTATAACAGGGAACGATGCTTACACCTTC.

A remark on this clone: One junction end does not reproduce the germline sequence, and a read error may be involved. The CDR3 DNA reads TGTGCCAACAGCTCCACCGGGGGGACTGGAAACACCATATATTTT. Its translation is CANSSTGGTGNTIYF. The V gene is TRBV11-2, the J gene TRBJ1-3; D might be TRBD1 (5 bases). This CDR3 region has 15 residues. CDR1 and CDR2 from the germline V gene are SGHAT and FQNNGV.

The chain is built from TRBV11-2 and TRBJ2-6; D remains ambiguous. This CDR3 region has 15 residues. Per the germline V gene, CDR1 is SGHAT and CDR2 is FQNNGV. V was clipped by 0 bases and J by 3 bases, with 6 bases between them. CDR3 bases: TGTGCCAGCAGCTTAGAAAGCCGTGGGGCCAACGTCCTGACTTTC. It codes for CASSLESRGANVLTF.

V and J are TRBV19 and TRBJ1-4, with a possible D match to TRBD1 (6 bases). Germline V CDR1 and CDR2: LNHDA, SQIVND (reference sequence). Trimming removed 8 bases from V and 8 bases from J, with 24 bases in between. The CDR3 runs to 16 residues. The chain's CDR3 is CASRPFQTGLEEKLFF. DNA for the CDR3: TGTGCCAGTCGACCATTCCAAACAGGGTTAGAGGAAAAACTGTTTTTT.